The 27 T cell receptor beta chains below come from one sample, sequenced in a study of tumor and adjacent non-tumor tissue in lung cancer. This sample's RNA came from whole unsorted tissue. More than 3 cm separated this lung sample from the edge of the tumor. Three rounds of nested PCR, following a modified ARM-PCR protocol, produced the TCRbeta library. TCRdb independently ran MiXCR on the multiplex PCR reads; one entry per CDR3 protein. The table includes some 70,000 distinct CDR3 sequences, less than 75% detected once. The sequenced sample consisted of distant non-tumor lung tissue. The receptors originated from a woman aged 45-60 years with non-small cell lung cancer.

The table lists this clonotype with many counts. Possible read error: a much larger clone is one base away. The genes are TRBV11-1 and TRBJ1-1; D is unclear. CDR3 length: 13 amino acids. Germline CDR1 SGHAT, CDR2 FQDESV (reference sequence). CDR3 in amino acids: CASSLEQDTEASF. DNA for the CDR3: TGTGCCAGCAGCTTAGAACAAGACACTGAAGCTTCCTTT.

The chain uses TRBV5-1 and TRBJ2-5; D gene ambiguous. CDR3 size: 13 residues. CDR1 is SGHRS, CDR2 YFSETQ, per germline. Trimming cost V 0 bases and J 5 bases, with 8 bases left between them. The CDR3 DNA follows: TGCGCCAGCAGCTTGGGACGGGTTGAGACCCAGTACTTC. Its translation: CASSLGRVETQYF. Filled out from reference TRBV5-1 and TRBJ2-5, the complete variable domain reads KAGVTQTPRYLIKTRGQQVTLSCSPISGHRSVSWYQQTPGQGLQFLFEYFSETQRNKGNFPGRFSGRQFSNSRSEMNVSTLELGDSALYLCASSLGRVETQYFGPGTRLLVL.

Note on this clonotype: A much larger clone is a single base away; this may be a read error. The chain combines TRBV5-1 with TRBJ1-2; D remains unclear. The CDR3 sequence is 13 residues long. V lost 3 bases to trimming and J lost 2 bases, with 8 bases between them. Germline V gene data show CDR1 as SGHRS and CDR2 as YFSETQ. This chain's CDR3 is CASSSCDNYGYTF. CDR3 bases: TGCGCCAGCAGCTCCTGTGACAACTATGGCTACACCTTC. Combining the CDR3 with reference TRBV5-1 and TRBJ1-2 gives the whole variable domain KAGVTQTPRYLIKTRGQQVTLSCSPISGHRSVSWYQQTPGQGLQFLFEYFSETQRNKGNFPGRFSGRQFSNSRSEMNVSTLELGDSALYLCASSSCDNYGYTFGSGTRLTVV.

Points on this clonotype: The CDR3 end shows no conserved phenylalanine or tryptophan, and so a read error is likely. The V call is TRBV20-1, the J call TRBJ2-7; 8 positions match TRBD1. The CDR3 has 13 residues. The germline V gene has CDR1 DFQATT and CDR2 SNEGSKA (reference sequence). CDR3 sequence reads: CSASADREYEQYL. The CDR3, as DNA: TGCAGTGCTAGTGCGGACAGGGAGTACGAACAGTACTTA.

Notes on this clonotype: A much bigger clone sits one base away, suggesting this may be a read error. J is TRBJ1-4 and V is TRBV20-1; D is unresolved. Germline V gene sequence: CDR1 DFQATT, CDR2 SNEGSKA (reference sequence). This CDR3 spans 13 amino acids. The CDR3 spells CSTREANNEKLFF. In DNA, the CDR3 is TGCAGTACTAGAGAGGCAAACAATGAAAAACTGTTTTTT.

A note on this clonotype: This may come from a read error, since a much larger clone is one base off. This CDR3 is CASSLAETGDQPQHF. Written as DNA, the CDR3 is TGTGCCAGCAGTTTAGCTGAAACAGGGGATCAGCCCCAGCATTTT. This chain links TRBV28 with TRBJ1-5; 7 positions agree with TRBD1. Germline V gene data show CDR1 as MDHEN and CDR2 as SYDVKM. This CDR3 spans 15 amino acids. The V gene end was trimmed by 2 bases and the J gene end by 5 bases; junction bases not matched to a gene: 6.

The rearrangement links TRBV10-3 to TRBJ2-2, with D possibly being TRBD1 (5 bases). With 4 bases removed from V and 7 bases from J, the gap between germline ends came to 13 bases. This CDR3 is built from 14 residues. CDR1 and CDR2 from the germline V gene are ENHRY and SYGVKD. The chain's CDR3 is CAISGLMTDGELFF. As DNA, the CDR3 is TGTGCCATCAGTGGGTTGATGACAGACGGGGAGCTGTTTTTT.

This clonotype was detected only a few times. Compared with germline, one end of the junction differs, possibly owing to a read error. This sequence joins TRBV6-6 and TRBJ1-5; the D is unclear. There are 16 residues in the CDR3. Germline V gives CDR1 MNHNY, CDR2 SVGAGI (reference sequence). CDR3 sequence: CASSDSGTKPGQPQHF. In DNA, the CDR3 is TGTGCCAGCAGTGACTCCGGAACTAAACCGGGTCAGCCCCAGCATTTT.

The DNA for the CDR3 is TGTGTCAGAGGGACAGGGTCCGTTTCACCCCTCCACTTT. Translated, it gives CVRGTGSVSPLHF. This chain joins TRBV6-1 and TRBJ1-6; 9 bases match TRBD1. This CDR3 has 13 amino acids. Per germline, CDR1 MNHNS and CDR2 SASEGT.

V usage is TRBV30 and J usage is TRBJ1-1; D is uncertain. Germline lookup yields CDR1 GTSNPN and CDR2 SVGIG (reference sequence). The CDR3 totals 12 residues. V was cut by 2 bases and J by 0 bases, with 4 bases left in between. CDR3 region: CAWSWVNTEAFF. CDR3 DNA: TGTGCCTGGAGTTGGGTGAACACTGAAGCTTTCTTT.

This clonotype was observed a handful of times. A much larger clone is a single base away; this may be a read error. The rearrangement joins TRBV6-2 or TRBV6-3 to TRBJ2-1; the D gene is possibly TRBD2 (6 bases). This CDR3 has 17 amino acids. V lost 4 bases to trimming and J lost 4 bases, with 20 bases between them. In germline, CDR1 is MNHEY, CDR2 SVGEGT. The CDR3 loop is CASSWLRTNGIYNEQFF. CDR3 coding DNA: TGTGCCAGCAGTTGGTTGAGGACTAACGGGATATACAATGAGCAGTTCTTC.

Details on this clonotype: A much bigger clone sits one base away, suggesting this may be a read error. The chain uses TRBV6-2 or TRBV6-3 and TRBJ1-1; D is perhaps TRBD1 (6 bases). The CDR3 loop spans 15 amino acids. CDR1 and CDR2 (germline): MNHEY, SVGEGT. The CDR3 loop is CASRNTGGGATEVFF. Written as DNA, the CDR3 is TGTGCCAGCAGAAACACCGGCGGGGGCGCGACTGAAGTTTTCTTT.

Points on this clonotype: With a much larger clone just one base away, this may be a read error. V usage is TRBV4-1 and J usage is TRBJ2-5; TRBD1 agrees at 8 bases. The CDR3 sequence is 16 residues long. Germline V gene data show CDR1 as MGHRA and CDR2 as YSYEKL. CDR3 region: CARSQAARGQGETQYF. The CDR3 DNA is TGCGCCAGGAGCCAAGCGGCCAGGGGGCAAGGAGAGACCCAGTACTTC.

A word on this clonotype: This sequence may be a read error, since a much larger clone differs from it by one base. This CDR3 fails to terminate in the conserved phenylalanine or tryptophan, so it likely reflects a read error. The chain employs TRBV4-1 and TRBJ2-7; tentatively, D is TRBD2 (6 bases). Germline V gene lookup returns CDR1 MGHRA and CDR2 YSYEKL. This CDR3 comprises 15 residues. V gave up 0 bases and J gave up 9 bases, with 18 bases separating them. Here the CDR3 reads CASSQEGVGRGRQYS. Written as DNA, the CDR3 is TGCGCCAGCAGCCAAGAAGGAGTAGGGCGGGGTAGGCAGTACTCC.

Turning to this clonotype: Sequence at one end of the junction differs from germline and may be a read error. The chain uses TRBV6-1 and TRBJ1-5; D not resolved. The length of the CDR3 is 14 residues. In germline, CDR1 is MNHNS, CDR2 SASEGT. DNA of the CDR3: TGTGCCAGAAGTGAATTACTTGCGGGTCAGCCACAGCATTTT. This sequence encodes CARSELLAGQPQHF.

The sample holds many counts of this clonotype. This chain uses TRBV6-5 with TRBJ1-2; 8 bases are shared with TRBD1. The CDR3 runs 13 residues. The V gene end was trimmed by 6 bases and the J gene end by 7 bases; junction bases not matched to a gene: 7. Germline-derived CDR1 and CDR2 are MNHEY and SVGAGI. The CDR3 coding sequence is TGTGCCAGCAGCTCGGACAGGGCTGCTGGCTACACCTTC. It specifies CASSSDRAAGYTF.

A word on this clonotype: This clone may be a read error of a much larger clone one base away. V gene TRBV20-1 combines with J gene TRBJ2-1; D gene ambiguous. The V end lost 0 bases, the J end lost 8 bases, and 17 bases lay between the germline ends. Germline assignment: CDR1 DFQATT and CDR2 SNEGSKA (reference sequence). This CDR3 contains 15 residues. The CDR3 region is CSARDRIASEYEQFF. CDR3 DNA sequence: TGCAGTGCTAGAGATCGAATAGCTAGTGAGTATGAGCAGTTCTTC.

In the case of this clonotype: In this CDR3 the conserved last residue, phenylalanine or tryptophan, is missing, so a read error is likely. The DNA for the CDR3 is TGTGCCAGCAGCTTCGACAGGGGCTATGAGCAGTTCATC. Encoded protein: CASSFDRGYEQFI. The chain couples TRBV11-1 to TRBJ2-1, with 8 bases aligning to TRBD1. The CDR3 totals 13 residues. V shed 3 bases, J shed 8 bases, and the junction held 3 bases outside the gene matches. Germline CDR1 reads SGHAT; CDR2 reads FQDESV (reference sequence).

Concerning this clonotype: At one of its ends the junction is not consistent with the germline gene, which may arise from a read error. The rearrangement uses TRBV11-1 and TRBJ2-1; tentatively, D is TRBD2 (6 bases). The CDR3 has 15 residues. Germline V gene sequence: CDR1 SGHAT, CDR2 FQDESV (reference sequence). Here the CDR3 reads CASNLGTPGINEQFF. The DNA of the CDR3 is TGTGCCAGCAACTTAGGGACTCCCGGAATTAATGAGCAGTTCTTC.

CDR3 in DNA: TGTGCCAGCAGTTCCCGGACCGCAAATTCACCCCTCCACTTT. Amino acids: CASSSRTANSPLHF. The gene calls are TRBV28 and TRBJ1-6; D gene ambiguous. CDR3 length equals 14 residues. The V end was cut by 4 bases, the J end by 7 bases, with 11 bases between. Germline values: CDR1 MDHEN, CDR2 SYDVKM.

The V gene is TRBV11-2, the J gene TRBJ2-7, with D hard to call. Germline V gene lookup returns CDR1 SGHAT and CDR2 FQNNGV. The CDR3 covers 11 residues. The CDR3 reads CGSRSSREQYF. The CDR3 nucleotides read TGTGGCAGTAGATCCTCAAGAGAGCAGTACTTC. The entire variable domain, with the rest obtained from reference TRBV11-2 and TRBJ2-7, is as follows: EAGVAQSPRYKIIEKRQSVAFWCNPISGHATLYWYQQILGQGPKLLIQFQNNGVVDDSQLPKDRFSAERLKGVDSTLKIQPAKLEDSAVYLCGSRSSREQYFGPGTRLTVT.

This clonotype showed up just once. One end of the junction fails to match germline, which may point to a read error. The chain is built from TRBV6-2 or TRBV6-3 and TRBJ1-1; the D gene is possibly TRBD1 (5 bases). The germline CDR1 and CDR2 sequences are MNHEY and SVGEGT. This CDR3 spans 15 amino acids. CDR3 protein: CTSSGDSGAYTEAFF. The CDR3 DNA reads as TGTACCAGCAGTGGTGACAGTGGCGCGTACACTGAAGCTTTCTTT.

With respect to this clonotype: Possible read error: a much larger clone is one base away. The CDR3 nucleotides are TGTGCCAGCGGTCTTTCGACATGGTTCGACACTGAAGCTTTCTTT. Translating gives CASGLSTWFDTEAFF. The chain employs TRBV28 and TRBJ1-1, with D unresolved. CDR3 size: 15 residues. Germline V gives CDR1 MDHEN, CDR2 SYDVKM. The V end was cut by 8 bases, the J end by 3 bases, with 19 bases between. Full variable domain (outside the CDR3, taken from reference TRBV28 and TRBJ1-1): DVKVTQSSRYLVKRTGEKVFLECVQDMDHENMFWYRQDPGLGLRLIYFSYDVKMKEKGDIPEGYSVSREKKERFSLILESASTNQTSMYLCASGLSTWFDTEAFFGQGTRLTVV.

V is TRBV2 and J is TRBJ2-1, with 7 bases matching TRBD1. The CDR3 covers 12 residues. The germline V gene encodes CDR1 SNHLY and CDR2 FYNNEI. V trimming: 2 bases; J trimming: 15 bases; junction bases outside the gene matches: 7. The CDR3 reads CASSETRDRGFF. CDR3 nucleotide sequence: TGTGCCAGCAGTGAAACCCGGGACAGAGGGTTCTTC. Full variable domain (outside the CDR3, taken from reference TRBV2 and TRBJ2-1): EPEVTQTPSHQVTQMGQEVILRCVPISNHLYFYWYRQILGQKVEFLVSFYNNEISEKSEIFDDQFSVERPDGSNFTLKIRSTKLEDSAMYFCASSETRDRGFFGPGTRLTVL.

This clonotype was seen at least ten times. The chain recombines TRBV20-1 with TRBJ2-1; D is possibly TRBD2 (5 bases). V lost 3 bases and J lost 4, with 13 bases in between. Germline V CDR1 and CDR2: DFQATT, SNEGSKA (reference sequence). There are 14 residues in the CDR3. The CDR3 loop reads CSAREVGLYNEQFF. CDR3 bases: TGCAGTGCTAGGGAGGTCGGACTTTACAATGAGCAGTTCTTC.

This clonotype was counted many times. The chain has TRBV6-2 or TRBV6-3 and TRBJ1-5, with unresolved D. Germline V gene sequence: CDR1 MNHEY, CDR2 SVGEGT. The CDR3 is 15 amino acids. Trimming cost V 6 bases and J 0 bases, with 12 bases left between them. The DNA for the CDR3 is TGTGCCAGCAGCCTGCAATTAAATAGCAATCAGCCCCAGCATTTT. It encodes CASSLQLNSNQPQHF.

This clonotype turned up a few times. It may be a read error: a sequence one base away is much more abundant. The V gene is TRBV6-1, the J gene TRBJ1-2; D gene unclear. This CDR3 contains 12 residues. Germline V gene sequence: CDR1 MNHNS, CDR2 SASEGT. The CDR3 reads CASRENSYAYTF. The CDR3 coding sequence is TGTGCCAGCCGCGAAAACTCCTATGCCTACACCTTC.